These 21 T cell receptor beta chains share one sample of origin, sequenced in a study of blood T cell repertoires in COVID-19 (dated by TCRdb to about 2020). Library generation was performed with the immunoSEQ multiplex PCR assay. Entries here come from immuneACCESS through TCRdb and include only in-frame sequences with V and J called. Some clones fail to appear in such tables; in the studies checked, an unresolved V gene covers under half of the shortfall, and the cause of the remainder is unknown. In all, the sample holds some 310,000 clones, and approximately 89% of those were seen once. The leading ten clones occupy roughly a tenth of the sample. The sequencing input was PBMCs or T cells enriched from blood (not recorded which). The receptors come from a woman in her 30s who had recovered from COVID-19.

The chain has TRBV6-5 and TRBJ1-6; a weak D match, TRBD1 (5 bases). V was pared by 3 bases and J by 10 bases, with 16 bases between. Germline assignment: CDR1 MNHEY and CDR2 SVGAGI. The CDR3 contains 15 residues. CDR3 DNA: TGTGCCAGCAGTTATTACACGGGGGGAGGATCACCCCTCCACTTT. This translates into CASSYYTGGGSPLHF.

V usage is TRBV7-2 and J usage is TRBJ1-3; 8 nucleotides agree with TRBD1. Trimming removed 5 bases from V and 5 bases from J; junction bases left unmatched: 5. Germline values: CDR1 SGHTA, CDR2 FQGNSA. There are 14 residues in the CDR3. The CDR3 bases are TGTGCCAGCAGCCCACAGGGGGAACGAAACACCATATATTTT. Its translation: CASSPQGERNTIYF.

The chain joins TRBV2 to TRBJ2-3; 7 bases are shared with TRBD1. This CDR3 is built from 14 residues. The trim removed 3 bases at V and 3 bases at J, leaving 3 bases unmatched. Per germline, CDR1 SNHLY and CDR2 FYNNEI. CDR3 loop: CASSDRDRTDTQYF. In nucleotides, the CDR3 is TGTGCCAGCAGTGACCGGGACAGAACAGATACGCAGTATTTT.

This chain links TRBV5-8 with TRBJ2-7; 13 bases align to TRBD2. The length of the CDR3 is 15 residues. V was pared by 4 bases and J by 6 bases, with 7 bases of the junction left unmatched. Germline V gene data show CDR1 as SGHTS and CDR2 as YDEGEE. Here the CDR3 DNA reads TGTGCCAGCAGCAGGACTAGCGGGAGCCTGGTCGAGCAGTACTTC. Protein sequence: CASSRTSGSLVEQYF.

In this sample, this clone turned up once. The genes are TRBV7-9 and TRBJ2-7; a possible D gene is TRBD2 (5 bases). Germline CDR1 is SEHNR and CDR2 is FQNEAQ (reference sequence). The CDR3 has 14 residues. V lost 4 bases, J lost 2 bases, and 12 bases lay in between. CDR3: CASSSSEGPYEQYF. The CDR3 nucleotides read TGTGCCAGCAGCTCCAGCGAGGGTCCCTACGAGCAGTACTTC.

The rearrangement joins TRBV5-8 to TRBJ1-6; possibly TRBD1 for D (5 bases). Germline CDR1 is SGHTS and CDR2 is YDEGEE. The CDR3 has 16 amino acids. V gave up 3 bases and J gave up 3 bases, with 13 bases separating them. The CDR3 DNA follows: TGTGCCAGCAGCTCATTTAGGGGCAGCTATAATTCACCCCTCCACTTT. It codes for CASSSFRGSYNSPLHF. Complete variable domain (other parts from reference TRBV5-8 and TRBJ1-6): EAGVTQSPTHLIKTRGQQATLRCSPISGHTSVYWYQQALGLGLQFLLWYDEGEERNRGNFPPRFSGRQFPNYSSELNVNALELEDSALYLCASSSFRGSYNSPLHFGNGTRLTVT.

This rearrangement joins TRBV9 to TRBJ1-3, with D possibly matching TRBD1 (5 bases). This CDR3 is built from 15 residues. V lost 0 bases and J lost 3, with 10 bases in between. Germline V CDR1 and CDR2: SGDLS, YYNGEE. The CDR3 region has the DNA TGTGCCAGCAGCGTAGGGGGGGACCTTGGAAACACCATATATTTT. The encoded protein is CASSVGGDLGNTIYF.

CDR3 bases: TGTGCCAGCAGCTTAGTAAGAGGCCAGTCTGGGGCCAACGTCCTGACTTTC. It specifies CASSLVRGQSGANVLTF. This chain links TRBV11-2 with TRBJ2-6; D is uncertain. Trimming removed 1 base from V and 1 base from J, with 11 bases in between. CDR1 is SGHAT and CDR2 is FQNNGV in the germline V gene. This CDR3 spans 17 amino acids.

The CDR3 reads CASRKPGQGGNQPQHF. CDR3 nucleotide sequence: TGTGCCAGCAGAAAACCGGGACAGGGTGGCAATCAGCCCCAGCATTTT. The chain couples TRBV2 to TRBJ1-5, with 9 bases lining up with TRBD1. The CDR3 consists of 16 residues. Losses at the gene ends were 6 bases for V and 2 bases for J; bases not matched to a gene: 8. Per germline, CDR1 SNHLY and CDR2 FYNNEI.

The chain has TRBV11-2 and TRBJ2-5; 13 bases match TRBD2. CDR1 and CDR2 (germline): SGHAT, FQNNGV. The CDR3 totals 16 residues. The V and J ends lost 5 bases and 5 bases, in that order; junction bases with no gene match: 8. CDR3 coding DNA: TGTGCCAGCAGCAGACTAGCGGGAGGAGGCTGGGAGACCCAGTACTTC. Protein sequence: CASSRLAGGGWETQYF.

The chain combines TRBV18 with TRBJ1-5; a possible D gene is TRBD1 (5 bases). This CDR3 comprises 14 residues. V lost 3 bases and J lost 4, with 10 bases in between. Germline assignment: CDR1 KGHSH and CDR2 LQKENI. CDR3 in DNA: TGTGCCAGCTCACCTGCCCAGGGAAATCAGCCCCAGCATTTT. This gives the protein CASSPAQGNQPQHF. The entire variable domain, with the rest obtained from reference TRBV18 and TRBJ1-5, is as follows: NAGVMQNPRHLVRRRGQEARLRCSPMKGHSHVYWYRQLPEEGLKFMVYLQKENIIDESGMPKERFSAEFPKEGPSILRIQQVVRGDSAAYFCASSPAQGNQPQHFGDGTRLSIL.

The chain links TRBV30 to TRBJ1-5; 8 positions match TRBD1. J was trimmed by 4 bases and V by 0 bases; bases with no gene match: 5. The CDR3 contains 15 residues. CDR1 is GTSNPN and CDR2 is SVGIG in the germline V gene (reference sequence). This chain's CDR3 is CAWSVRDRNNQPQHF. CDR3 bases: TGTGCCTGGAGTGTGAGGGACAGGAATAATCAGCCCCAGCATTTT.

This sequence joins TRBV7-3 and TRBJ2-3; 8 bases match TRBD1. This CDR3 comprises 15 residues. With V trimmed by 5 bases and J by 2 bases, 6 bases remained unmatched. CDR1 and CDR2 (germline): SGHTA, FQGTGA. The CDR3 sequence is CASSGGQEITDTQYF. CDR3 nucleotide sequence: TGTGCCAGCAGCGGGGGACAGGAGATCACAGATACGCAGTATTTT.

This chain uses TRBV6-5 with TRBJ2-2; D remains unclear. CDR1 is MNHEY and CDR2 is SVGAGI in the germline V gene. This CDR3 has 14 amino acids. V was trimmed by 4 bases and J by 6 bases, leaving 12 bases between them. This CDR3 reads CASSSPRAPGELFF. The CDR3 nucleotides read TGTGCCAGCAGTTCCCCCCGTGCGCCCGGGGAGCTGTTTTTT.

This CDR3 reads CASSLNRGSYEQYF. The CDR3 nucleotides read TGTGCCAGCAGTCTAAACAGGGGCTCCTACGAGCAGTACTTC. The V and J genes are TRBV27 and TRBJ2-7; 7 positions agree with TRBD1. Germline assignment: CDR1 MNHEY and CDR2 SMNVEV (reference sequence). This CDR3 has 14 residues. V lost 5 bases to trimming and J lost 0 bases; unmatched junction nucleotides: 4.

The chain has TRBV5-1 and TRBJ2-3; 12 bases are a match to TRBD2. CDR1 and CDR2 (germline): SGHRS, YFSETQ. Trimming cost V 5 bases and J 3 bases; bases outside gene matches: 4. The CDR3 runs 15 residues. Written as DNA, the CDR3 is TGCGCCAGCAGAGGTGGGACTAGCGGGACAGATACGCAGTATTTT. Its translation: CASRGGTSGTDTQYF.

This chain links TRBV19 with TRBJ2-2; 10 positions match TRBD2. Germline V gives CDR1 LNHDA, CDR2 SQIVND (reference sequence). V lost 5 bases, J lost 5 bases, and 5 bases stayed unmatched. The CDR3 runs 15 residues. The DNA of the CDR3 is TGTGCCAGTAGTTTGCTAGCGGGAGTTACCGGGGAGCTGTTTTTT. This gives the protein CASSLLAGVTGELFF.

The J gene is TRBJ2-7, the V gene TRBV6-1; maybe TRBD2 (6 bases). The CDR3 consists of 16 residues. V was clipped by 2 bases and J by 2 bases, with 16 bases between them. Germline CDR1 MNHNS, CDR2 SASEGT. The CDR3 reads CASSERVGGPTYEQYF. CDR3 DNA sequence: TGTGCCAGCAGTGAACGAGTGGGAGGCCCCACCTACGAGCAGTACTTC.

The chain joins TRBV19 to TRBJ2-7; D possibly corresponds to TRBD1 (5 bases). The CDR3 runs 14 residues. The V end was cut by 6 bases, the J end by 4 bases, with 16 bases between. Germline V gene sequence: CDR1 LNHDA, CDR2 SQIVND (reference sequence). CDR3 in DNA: TGTGCCAGTAGCTTCACCTCAGGGAATTACGAGCAGTACTTC. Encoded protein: CASSFTSGNYEQYF.

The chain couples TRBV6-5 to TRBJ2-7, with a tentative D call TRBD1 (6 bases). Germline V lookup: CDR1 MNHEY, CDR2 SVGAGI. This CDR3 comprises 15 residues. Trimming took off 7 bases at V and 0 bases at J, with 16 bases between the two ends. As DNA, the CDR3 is TGTGCCAGCACCTCCGGGACAACGATCTCCTACGAGCAGTACTTC. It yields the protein CASTSGTTISYEQYF.

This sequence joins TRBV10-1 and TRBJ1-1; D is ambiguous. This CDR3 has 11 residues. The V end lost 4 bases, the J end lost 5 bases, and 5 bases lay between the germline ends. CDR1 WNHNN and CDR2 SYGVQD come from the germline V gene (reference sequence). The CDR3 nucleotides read TGCGCCAGCAGTGCAGATACTGAAGCTTTCTTT. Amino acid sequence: CASSADTEAFF.